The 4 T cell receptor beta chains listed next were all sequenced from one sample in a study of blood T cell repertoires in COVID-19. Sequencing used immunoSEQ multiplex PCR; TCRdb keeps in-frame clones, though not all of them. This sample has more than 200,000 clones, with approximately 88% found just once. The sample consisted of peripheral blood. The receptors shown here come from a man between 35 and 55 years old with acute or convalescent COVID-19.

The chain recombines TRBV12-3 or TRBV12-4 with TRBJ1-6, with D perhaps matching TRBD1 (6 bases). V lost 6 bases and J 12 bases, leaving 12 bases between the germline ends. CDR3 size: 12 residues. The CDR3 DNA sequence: TGTGCCAGCAGCCCAGGGGTCGGACCCCTCCACTTT. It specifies CASSPGVGPLHF.

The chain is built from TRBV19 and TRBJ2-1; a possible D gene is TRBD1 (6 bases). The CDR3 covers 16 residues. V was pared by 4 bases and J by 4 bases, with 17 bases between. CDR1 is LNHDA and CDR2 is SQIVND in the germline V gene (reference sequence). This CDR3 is CASSRGGEIVYNEQFF. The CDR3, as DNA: TGTGCCAGTAGTAGAGGGGGAGAAATCGTTTACAATGAGCAGTTCTTC. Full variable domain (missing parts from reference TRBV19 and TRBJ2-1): DGGITQSPKYLFRKEGQNVTLSCEQNLNHDAMYWYRQDPGQGLRLIYYSQIVNDFQKGDIAEGYSVSREKKESFPLTVTSAQKNPTAFYLCASSRGGEIVYNEQFFGPGTRLTVL.

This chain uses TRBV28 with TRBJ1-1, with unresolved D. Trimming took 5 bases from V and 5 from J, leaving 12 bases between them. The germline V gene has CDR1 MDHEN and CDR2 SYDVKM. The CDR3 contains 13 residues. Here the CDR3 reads CASSAAGITEAFF. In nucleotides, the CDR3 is TGTGCCAGCAGTGCCGCGGGGATAACTGAAGCTTTCTTT.

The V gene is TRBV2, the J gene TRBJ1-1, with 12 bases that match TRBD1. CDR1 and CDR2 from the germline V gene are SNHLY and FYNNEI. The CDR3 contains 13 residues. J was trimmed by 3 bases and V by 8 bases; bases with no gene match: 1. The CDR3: CASGTGGYTEAFF. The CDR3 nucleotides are TGTGCCAGCGGGACAGGGGGCTACACTGAAGCTTTCTTT. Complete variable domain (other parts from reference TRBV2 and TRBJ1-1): EPEVTQTPSHQVTQMGQEVILRCVPISNHLYFYWYRQILGQKVEFLVSFYNNEISEKSEIFDDQFSVERPDGSNFTLKIRSTKLEDSAMYFCASGTGGYTEAFFGQGTRLTVV.